Listed below are T cell receptor beta chains from one sample, sequenced in a study of shared clonotypes between healthy human individuals. Assay used: immunoSEQ multiplex PCR; TCRdb lists only in-frame clones, some missing. Here the sample spans 2,100,000 or so clones, approximately 94% being singletons. The material sequenced was naive CD4+ T cells sorted from blood. The receptors originated from a man younger than 30 in good health. The CDR3 runs from the conserved cysteine through the conserved F or W. The D gene is left open where the match is weak. Not all rows give a size; the values are once, few, many and, for expanded clones, a class.

TRBD1 | TRBJ2-1 | - | TRBV11-2 | CASSLIADRISYNEQFF | TGTGCCAGCAGCTTAATCGCGGACAGGATCTCCTACAATGAGCAGTTCTTC
TRBD1 | TRBJ2-5 | - | TRBV5-4 | CASSLGQGVGETQYF | TGTGCCAGCAGCTTGGGGCAGGGGGTGGGAGAGACCCAGTACTTC
- | TRBJ2-2 | - | TRBV7-3 | CASSLKGTANTGELFF | TGTGCCAGCAGCTTAAAAGGGACCGCGAACACCGGGGAGCTGTTTTTT
- | TRBJ2-3 | - | TRBV10-1 | CASSESKVTDTQYF | TGCGCCAGCAGTGAGTCAAAGGTCACAGATACGCAGTATTTT
- | TRBJ2-2 | - | TRBV10-3 | CAISESDSPGGELFF | TGTGCCATCAGTGAGTCGGACAGCCCTGGCGGGGAGCTGTTTTTT
TRBD2 | TRBJ2-7 | - | TRBV4-1 | CASSQPGLANSYEQYF | TGCGCCAGCAGCCAACCCGGACTAGCGAACTCCTACGAGCAGTACTTC
- | TRBJ1-3 | - | TRBV18 | CASSPGERNTIYF | TGTGCCAGCTCACCGGGGGAAAGAAACACCATATATTTT
- | TRBJ1-1 | - | TRBV7-9 | CASSRQENTEAFF | TGTGCCAGCAGCCGACAGGAAAACACTGAAGCTTTCTTT
- | TRBJ1-2 | - | TRBV5-6 | CASSLSGFNYGYTF | TGTGCCAGCAGCTTGTCGGGATTTAACTATGGCTACACCTTC
- | TRBJ1-6 | - | TRBV7-2 | CASSLGQAYNSPLHF | TGTGCCAGCAGCTTAGGACAGGCCTATAATTCACCCCTCCACTTT
TRBD1 | TRBJ2-3 | - | TRBV7-3 | CASSSRTGGDTQYF | TGTGCCAGCAGCTCTCGGACAGGGGGAGATACGCAGTATTTT
- | TRBJ2-5 | - | TRBV6-1 | CASSVGETQYF | TGTGCCAGCAGTGTTGGAGAGACCCAGTACTTC
TRBD2 | TRBJ2-1 | - | TRBV2 | CASSSTSGIIF | TGTGCCAGCAGCTCAACTAGCGGGATAATCTTC
- | TRBJ2-3 | - | TRBV5-1 | CASSLAGGPVDF | TGCGCCAGCAGCTTGGCCGGCGGCCCTGTTGATTTT
- | TRBJ1-2 | few | TRBV30 | CAWSGQGIIRGYTF | TGTGCCTGGAGTGGGCAGGGGATTATACGTGGCTACACCTTC
- | TRBJ2-1 | - | TRBV12-5 | CASGLNTNEQFF | TGTGCTAGTGGTTTGAATACAAATGAGCAGTTCTTC
- | TRBJ1-3 | - | TRBV6-5 | CASRTTGNTIYF | TGTGCCAGCAGAACTACTGGAAACACCATATATTTT
TRBD1 | TRBJ1-2 | - | TRBV6-1 | CVTEGAVGYGYTF | TGTGTGACCGAGGGGGCCGTAGGGTATGGCTACACCTTC
- | TRBJ2-3 | - | TRBV6-4 | CASSDEEADTQYF | TGTGCCAGCAGTGACGAGGAGGCAGATACGCAGTATTTT
TRBD2 | TRBJ2-1 | - | TRBV6-5 | CASSYSGLVGEQFF | TGTGCCAGCAGTTACTCGGGACTAGTTGGTGAGCAGTTCTTC
TRBD1 | TRBJ1-1 | - | TRBV5-4 | CASSLRGQGGTEAFF | TGTGCCAGCAGCTTGCGCGGACAGGGGGGAACTGAAGCTTTCTTT
TRBD2 | TRBJ2-7 | - | TRBV2 | CASSPGTSGRGEEQYF | TGTGCCAGCAGTCCTGGGACTAGCGGGAGGGGGGAAGAGCAGTACTTC
- | TRBJ1-5 | - | TRBV27 | CASSLTGGGQPQHF | TGTGCCAGCAGTTTAACGGGGGGAGGTCAGCCCCAGCATTTT
TRBD1 | TRBJ2-7 | - | TRBV19 | CASSIDRSRTGGFYEQYF | TGTGCCAGTAGTATAGACCGCTCCCGGACAGGGGGCTTCTACGAGCAGTACTTC
- | TRBJ2-7 | - | TRBV19 | CASTRTAPSYEQYF | TGTGCCAGTACTCGGACAGCCCCCTCCTACGAGCAGTACTTC
- | TRBJ1-1 | - | TRBV6-5 | CASRFDSRNTEAFF | TGTGCCAGCAGATTCGATTCCAGGAACACTGAAGCTTTCTTT
- | TRBJ1-1 | once | TRBV10-3 | CATLTGLNTEAFF | TGTGCCACCTTGACAGGCTTGAACACTGAAGCTTTCTTT
TRBD1 | TRBJ1-3 | - | TRBV15 | CATSTGQNSGNTIYF | TGTGCCACCAGCACGGGACAGAACTCTGGAAACACCATATATTTT
TRBD1 | TRBJ2-7 | once | TRBV6-6 | CASSYGQGPTYEQYF | TGTGCCAGCAGTTACGGACAGGGGCCAACCTACGAGCAGTACTTC
- | TRBJ2-2 | - | TRBV27 | CASSSPPGLKNTGELFF | TGTGCCAGCAGCTCGCCGCCGGGACTCAAGAACACCGGGGAGCTGTTTTTT
- | TRBJ2-7 | - | TRBV18 | CASSPDTMGLEQYF | TGTGCCAGCTCACCGGACACGATGGGACTCGAGCAGTACTTC
TRBD1 | TRBJ2-7 | - | TRBV5-6 | CASRRTGPSSYEQYF | TGTGCCAGCAGACGGACAGGGCCGAGCTCCTACGAGCAGTACTTC
- | TRBJ2-5 | - | TRBV6-1 | CASSESTNQYF | TGTGCCAGCAGTGAAAGTACGAACCAGTACTTC
TRBD1 | TRBJ2-7 | - | TRBV28 | CASSHWDRAHEQYF | TGTGCCAGCAGCCACTGGGACAGGGCTCACGAGCAGTACTTC
- | TRBJ2-1 | - | TRBV5-1 | CASSLAKQSSYNEQFF | TGCGCCAGCAGCTTGGCTAAGCAGAGCTCCTACAATGAGCAGTTCTTC
- | TRBJ1-2 | - | TRBV7-2 | CASSLYGGATF | TGTGCCAGCAGCTTATACGGAGGGGCTACCTTC
TRBD1 | TRBJ2-7 | - | TRBV5-1 | CASSWTGGERGEQYF | TGCGCCAGCAGCTGGACAGGGGGTGAGAGGGGCGAGCAGTACTTC
TRBD2 | TRBJ2-1 | - | TRBV11-2 | CASSSTSGSNEQFF | TGTGCCAGCAGCTCCACTAGCGGGAGTAATGAGCAGTTCTTC
- | TRBJ1-2 | - | TRBV19 | CASTFPGWNYGYTF | TGTGCCAGTACCTTTCCAGGGTGGAACTATGGCTACACCTTC
- | TRBJ2-7 | - | TRBV5-6 | CASNKLVLAELYEQYF | TGTGCCAGCAACAAGCTTGTCCTGGCAGAACTATACGAGCAGTACTTC
- | TRBJ1-5 | - | TRBV19 | CASRTTGTQPQHF | TGTGCCAGTAGGACTACGGGAACGCAGCCCCAGCATTTT
- | TRBJ1-6 | - | TRBV6-5 | CASRPGQAALALHF | TGTGCCAGCAGACCTGGGCAGGCTGCCTTGGCCCTCCACTTT
- | TRBJ2-3 | - | TRBV30 | CAWSVGLEDTQYF | TGTGCCTGGAGTGTTGGCTTAGAAGATACGCAGTATTTT
- | TRBJ2-7 | - | TRBV25-1 | CASSESRDMDTYEQYF | TGTGCCAGCAGTGAGTCAAGGGACATGGACACCTACGAGCAGTACTTC
- | TRBJ1-2 | - | TRBV9 | CASSVVEGANYGYTF | TGTGCCAGCAGCGTAGTTGAGGGGGCTAACTATGGCTACACCTTC
- | TRBJ2-7 | - | TRBV6-1 | CASTASYEQYF | TGTGCCAGCACTGCCTCCTACGAGCAGTACTTC
- | TRBJ2-6 | - | TRBV10-3 | CAISTGSGGTGANVLTF | TGTGCCATCAGCACTGGGTCAGGGGGGACTGGGGCCAACGTCCTGACTTTC
TRBD1 | TRBJ2-7 | - | TRBV19 | CASSPLRGQGEYEQYF | TGTGCCAGTTCTCCTCTCCGGGGACAGGGGGAATACGAGCAGTACTTC
TRBD1 | TRBJ2-7 | - | TRBV10-2 | CASSAGQSYEQYF | TGCGCCAGCAGTGCGGGACAGTCCTACGAGCAGTACTTC
TRBD1 | TRBJ2-7 | - | TRBV9 | CASSRGGQGPLEQYF | TGTGCCAGCAGTAGGGGGGGACAGGGCCCCCTCGAGCAGTACTTC
- | TRBJ2-1 | - | TRBV6-1 | CASRDEQRNNEQFF | TGTGCCAGCAGGGATGAACAGAGAAACAATGAGCAGTTCTTC
- | TRBJ2-3 | - | TRBV4-1 | CASSQRIGISSTDTQYF | TGCGCCAGCAGCCAGCGGATAGGGATCTCGTCGACAGATACGCAGTATTTT
TRBD1 | TRBJ2-7 | - | TRBV5-6 | CASSPGQGGYEQYF | TGTGCCAGCAGCCCCGGACAGGGGGGCTACGAGCAGTACTTC
- | TRBJ2-7 | - | TRBV5-1 | CASSLLGQSYEQYF | TGCGCCAGCAGCTTGTTAGGGCAATCCTACGAGCAGTACTTC
- | TRBJ1-6 | - | TRBV6-6 | CASKYQGRGNSPLHF | TGTGCCAGCAAATACCAGGGGAGAGGTAATTCACCCCTCCACTTT
- | TRBJ2-2 | - | TRBV6-1 | CASSVGTRERELFF | TGTGCCAGCAGTGTTGGGACACGGGAGCGGGAGCTGTTTTTT